The rows below give T cell receptor beta chains drawn from one sample of a study of T cell clones after liver transplantation. Repertoires were generated with immunoSEQ multiplex PCR, while TCRdb's copy carries only in-frame clones and drops some. Of approximately 71,000 clones detected, almost 95% appear once; the ten largest clones hold over 0.75%. This sample comprised CD4+ T cells from blood, obtained around 27 months after liver transplant. These receptors came from a human patient who received a liver transplant. These T cells may partly come from the graft donor. Each CDR3 is given with its conserved first and last residue. D genes are given only for firm matches. Not all rows give a size; the values are once, few, many and, for expanded clones, a class.

j_call: TRBJ1-5
d_call: -
v_call: TRBV7-8
clone_size: -
cdr3_aa: CASSLGSTQYSNQPQHF
cdr3_nt: TGTGCCAGCAGCTTAGGGAGCACCCAGTATAGCAATCAGCCCCAGCATTTT

j_call: TRBJ2-1
d_call: -
v_call: TRBV5-1
clone_size: -
cdr3_aa: CASSLDQAGEQFF
cdr3_nt: TGCGCCAGCAGCTTGGACCAGGCGGGGGAGCAGTTCTTC

j_call: TRBJ1-1
d_call: -
v_call: TRBV28
clone_size: -
cdr3_aa: CASLTLLNTEAFF
cdr3_nt: TGTGCTAGTTTAACACTCCTGAACACTGAAGCTTTCTTT

j_call: TRBJ2-7
d_call: -
v_call: TRBV5-3
clone_size: -
cdr3_aa: CARSLASSRPYEQYF
cdr3_nt: TGTGCCAGAAGCTTGGCGTCTAGCAGACCGTACGAGCAGTACTTC

j_call: TRBJ2-1
d_call: TRBD2
v_call: TRBV7-3
clone_size: -
cdr3_aa: CASSDTSGSGYEQFF
cdr3_nt: TGTGCCAGCAGCGATACTAGCGGGAGTGGGTATGAGCAGTTCTTC

j_call: TRBJ2-5
d_call: -
v_call: TRBV18
clone_size: -
cdr3_aa: CASSTQGETQYF
cdr3_nt: TGTGCCAGCTCAACACAGGGCGAGACCCAGTACTTC

j_call: TRBJ2-3
d_call: -
v_call: TRBV21-1
clone_size: -
cdr3_aa: CASSKAGADSADTQYF
cdr3_nt: TGTGCCAGCAGCAAAGCAGGGGCTGACTCGGCGGATACGCAGTATTTT

j_call: TRBJ1-5
d_call: -
v_call: TRBV7-9
clone_size: once
cdr3_aa: CASSLEGDQPQHF
cdr3_nt: TGTGCCAGCAGCTTGGAGGGAGACCAGCCCCAGCATTTT

j_call: TRBJ2-5
d_call: TRBD2
v_call: TRBV5-1
clone_size: -
cdr3_aa: CASSLGTSKQETQYF
cdr3_nt: TGCGCCAGCAGCTTGGGGACTAGCAAACAAGAGACCCAGTACTTC

j_call: TRBJ2-5
d_call: -
v_call: TRBV7-9
clone_size: -
cdr3_aa: CASSEGLTFQETQYF
cdr3_nt: TGTGCCAGCAGCGAGGGTTTGACGTTCCAAGAGACCCAGTACTTC

j_call: TRBJ2-3
d_call: -
v_call: TRBV18
clone_size: -
cdr3_aa: CASSPIPGIVDTQYF
cdr3_nt: TGTGCCAGCTCACCCATACCAGGGATTGTAGATACGCAGTATTTT